One sample yielded the 6 T cell receptor beta chains listed below, sequenced in a study of shared clonotypes between healthy human individuals. TCRdb's copy holds only in-frame clones and misses some; the assay was immunoSEQ multiplex PCR. The table lists about 2.2 million clones, 90% to 95% of them singletons. Cells designated naive CD8 were CD45RO-negative and were positively selected for CCR7, with terminally differentiated effector memory CD45RA+ cells excluded. The material sequenced was naive CD8+ T cells from PBMCs. The receptors were sampled from a man younger than 35 in good health. Some clones in this sample may be carry-over from other donors' samples.

J is TRBJ2-7 and V is TRBV29-1; D is possibly TRBD1 (6 bases). The germline CDR1 and CDR2 sequences are SQVTM and ANQGSEA. The CDR3 sequence is 13 residues long. V gave up 0 bases and J gave up 6 bases, with 12 bases separating them. In DNA form, the CDR3 reads TGCAGCGTTGAAGAGGGTTGGGGGCGCGAGCAGTACTTC. As protein: CSVEEGWGREQYF.

V and J are TRBV9 and TRBJ2-1, with 10 bases fitting TRBD2. The V gene's germline CDR1 is SGDLS and CDR2 YYNGEE. The CDR3 loop spans 15 amino acids. The CDR3 sequence: CASSPLAGEGNEQFF. The CDR3, as DNA: TGTGCATCATCCCCCCTAGCGGGGGAGGGCAATGAGCAGTTCTTC. The full variable domain, rest sourced from reference TRBV9 and TRBJ2-1, is DSGVTQTPKHLITATGQRVTLRCSPRSGDLSVYWYQQSLDQGLQFLIQYYNGEERAKGNILERFSAQQFPDLHSELNLSSLELGDSALYFCASSPLAGEGNEQFFGPGTRLTVL.

The chain links TRBV5-1 to TRBJ1-1, with 8 positions matching TRBD1. The CDR3 spans 17 residues. Per germline, CDR1 SGHRS and CDR2 YFSETQ. The V and J ends lost 0 bases and 2 bases, in that order; junction bases with no gene match: 9. CDR3 residues: CASSLAVGTGRNTEAFF. The CDR3 DNA follows: TGCGCCAGCAGCTTGGCTGTAGGGACAGGAAGAAACACTGAAGCTTTCTTT. The full variable domain, its missing parts supplied by reference TRBV5-1 and TRBJ1-1, is KAGVTQTPRYLIKTRGQQVTLSCSPISGHRSVSWYQQTPGQGLQFLFEYFSETQRNKGNFPGRFSGRQFSNSRSEMNVSTLELGDSALYLCASSLAVGTGRNTEAFFGQGTRLTVV.

As to this clone: In the same sample, other DNA sequences code for this CDR3. The chain is built from TRBV27 and TRBJ2-2; 8 nucleotides agree with TRBD1. Per the germline V gene, CDR1 is MNHEY and CDR2 is SMNVEV (reference sequence). The J segment lost 4 bases and the V segment lost 2 bases, leaving 0 bases of the junction unmatched. This CDR3 is built from 14 residues. This chain's CDR3 is CASSLGTGTGELFF. In DNA form, the CDR3 reads TGTGCCAGCAGTTTAGGGACAGGCACCGGGGAGCTGTTTTTT.

V and J are TRBV11-3 and TRBJ2-3, with a weak D call TRBD1 (5 bases). Germline values: CDR1 SGHNT, CDR2 YENEEA. This CDR3 has 13 residues. V was shortened by 4 bases and J by 5 bases, with 10 bases between the two germline ends. The CDR3 here is CASSYQGRDTQYF. The CDR3 region has the DNA TGTGCCAGCAGCTACCAGGGAAGAGATACGCAGTATTTT.

This clone was seen just once. This chain links TRBV5-1 with TRBJ2-1; 14 nucleotides match TRBD2. Germline V gene data show CDR1 as SGHRS and CDR2 as YFSETQ. The CDR3 is 17 residues long. V was clipped by 6 bases and J by 3 bases; unmatched bases: 8. The CDR3 protein is CASTGTSGSPVYNEQFF. CDR3 nucleotide sequence: TGCGCCAGCACCGGGACTAGCGGGAGTCCGGTCTACAATGAGCAGTTCTTC.